The source of this TCR beta chain is a study of breast tumors, draining lymph nodes, adjacent tissues (TCRdb year 2016). Study-level background: TCR beta repertoires were compared across tumor, adjacent nontumor tissue and axillary lymph nodes obtained from breast cancer patients. The study was designed to assess the relationships and possible T-cell exchange between tumor, surrounding tissue and draining lymph node repertoires in human breast cancer.

Sequencing relied on an Illumina HiSeq 2000. TCR beta chain libraries were generated by multiplex PCR amplification. The amplified TCR beta chain products were analyzed by high-throughput sequencing. TCRdb ran its own pipeline on the public reads, namely fastp trimming at Q25 and MiXCR clone calling, and kept in-frame beta chains. When rows share a CDR3 protein, they turn into one entry using the most common DNA and genes. The sample includes over 250,000 distinct CDR3 sequences, with 30% observed a single time. The ten largest clones represent 1.1% of the sample. Trimming takes 5 bases from V and 6 bases from J, and the germline ends sit 32 bases apart. The CDR3 has 19 amino acids, counting the end cysteine and phenylalanine. Here the CDR3 DNA is all that survives: 57 bases in frame from base 1. The germline V gene specifies SGHVS as CDR1 and FQNEAQ as CDR2. The lymph node samples were taken from the axillary draining lymph nodes of breast cancer patients.

Results the study describes overall, beyond this receptor: The conclusion that tumor T cells originate in lymph nodes was presented as consistent with a hypothesis rather than as directly demonstrated. Tumor and nontumor tissue repertoires were found to be significantly more similar in luminal-like than in basal-like breast cancer. Tumor T-cell repertoires showed less diversity than lymph node repertoires and more diversity than nontumor tissue repertoires, and tumor T-cell repertoires showed preferential V and J gene usage. The data were judged consistent with most tumor T cells deriving from the lymph node and then expanding within tumor tissue.

This clonotype was counted at least ten times. Its antigen has not been determined. Base-call qualities are not available, and no considerably larger clone is one nucleotide away. Sequenced material: axillary lymph node tissue. Recombination linked TRBV7-8 to TRBJ2-7; 7 matching bases give a weak D call of TRBD2. The receptor was isolated from a female donor with breast cancer. Some clones in this sample may be carry-over from other donors' samples. Here the CDR3 is given as CASSVRGKEIGGVRSEQYF. The sequenced DNA: TGTGCCAGCAGCGTCAGGGGAAAGGAAATTGGGGGGGTGAGAAGCGAGCAGTACTTC.